This T cell receptor beta chain came from a study of identical twins. The V segment lost 4 bases and the J segment 5 bases; nucleotides outside the gene matches: 6. The CDR3 totals 14 residues. In germline, CDR1 is SGHDT, CDR2 YYEEEE. Points from the study as a whole: Out-of-frame alpha sequences common to twins exhibited an excess of low generation probability. It was possible that invariant MAIT and iNKT cells partly confounded the zero-insertion analyses. While abundant cord blood beta clonotypes carried fewer insertions, memory repertoires showed no such pattern.

There are a few counts of this clonotype. No antigen is known for it. Donors were all healthy Caucasians. From the 5' RACE reads, TCRdb called clonotypes with MiXCR, one entry per CDR3 protein. The sample includes about 240,000 distinct CDR3 sequences, 7.5% of them seen just once. The sample also formed part of further work on yellow fever vaccine responses in identical twins.

This TCR was sampled from a woman under 30 in good health. This chain links TRBV5-6 with TRBJ2-3; 8 bases line up with TRBD2. The sequenced sample was CD8+ T cells sorted from blood. CDR3 coding DNA: TGTGCCAGCAGCAGTAGCGGGATTCTAGATACGCAGTATTTT. It is translated as CASSSSGILDTQYF.